Listed here are 18 T cell receptor beta chains from one sample, sequenced in a study of STAT5B mutations in CD4+ large granular lymphocyte leukemia. Profiling relied on immunoSEQ multiplex PCR, and the TCRdb table lists in-frame clones only, not all of them. The sample contains tens of thousands of clones, less than 85% of which appear only once. Sequenced material: CD4+ T cells from blood buffy coats. The receptors originated from a human donor in good health.

The chain combines TRBV10-2 with TRBJ2-5, with D maybe TRBD2 (7 bases). This CDR3 contains 18 residues. V gave up 3 bases and J gave up 5 bases, with 25 bases separating them. Germline CDR1 WSHSY, CDR2 SAAADI. The CDR3 DNA reads TGCGCCAGCAGTGACCTCCCGCCGGGTACGGGGGGCGGGGAGACCCAGTACTTC. This codes for CASSDLPPGTGGGETQYF.

This clone was seen more than once but under ten times. V usage is TRBV7-9 and J usage is TRBJ1-2, with D perhaps matching TRBD1 (5 bases). Trimming pared 5 bases from V and 5 bases from J, leaving 15 bases between. Germline CDR1 SEHNR, CDR2 FQNEAQ (reference sequence). The CDR3 spans 14 residues. CDR3 in DNA: TGTGCCAGCAGCCCGGCAGGGCTCCCTTATGGCTACACCTTC. Translation gives CASSPAGLPYGYTF.

V and J are TRBV2 and TRBJ1-1; D is unclear. This CDR3 spans 12 amino acids. Germline values: CDR1 SNHLY, CDR2 FYNNEI. Between the trimmed V and J ends, which lost 1 base and 5 bases, there was a span of 5 bases. The chain's CDR3 is CASSEVGTEAFF. The CDR3 nucleotides are TGTGCCAGCAGTGAAGTTGGGACTGAAGCTTTCTTT.

The chain combines TRBV6-5 with TRBJ2-7; D is unclear. Trimming left V 3 bases short and J 6 bases short, with 6 bases between. Germline values: CDR1 MNHEY, CDR2 SVGAGI. CDR3 length equals 11 residues. The CDR3 sequence: CASSYGTEQYV. In DNA, the CDR3 is TGTGCCAGCAGTTATGGCACCGAGCAGTACGTC.

The rearrangement uses TRBV19 and TRBJ2-2; D might be TRBD1 or TRBD2, each matching 6 bases. Trimming removed 6 bases at V and 7 bases at J, with 18 bases between. The CDR3 runs to 15 residues. Germline assignment: CDR1 LNHDA and CDR2 SQIVND (reference sequence). The CDR3 DNA is TGTGCCAGTAGCCCAGGGGTTAGGGGGGTCGGGGAGCTGTTTTTT. As protein: CASSPGVRGVGELFF.

The chain has TRBV5-1 and TRBJ2-7, with D uncertain. CDR1 SGHRS and CDR2 YFSETQ come from the germline V gene. The CDR3 loop spans 13 amino acids. The germline V and J ends were trimmed by 3 bases and 4 bases, with 11 bases remaining between them. The CDR3 loop reads CASSWAPNYEQYF. DNA of the CDR3: TGCGCCAGCAGCTGGGCCCCAAATTACGAGCAGTACTTC.

This chain uses TRBV5-8 with TRBJ2-6, with unresolved D. V was clipped by 5 bases and J by 7 bases, with 7 bases between them. Germline CDR1 SGHTS, CDR2 YDEGEE. The CDR3 totals 12 residues. The chain's CDR3 is CASREDANVLTF. The CDR3 DNA reads TGTGCCAGCAGAGAGGACGCCAACGTCCTGACTTTC.

This sequence joins TRBV2 and TRBJ2-2, with a possible D match to TRBD1 (6 bases). Trimming stripped 6 bases from V and 0 bases from J, with 11 bases between. The CDR3 extends over 15 amino acids. Germline V lookup: CDR1 SNHLY, CDR2 FYNNEI. Here the CDR3 reads CASRAGAPNTGELFF. CDR3 sequence (DNA): TGTGCCAGCAGGGCAGGGGCGCCGAACACCGGGGAGCTGTTTTTT. The complete variable domain, with remaining parts taken from reference TRBV2 and TRBJ2-2, reads EPEVTQTPSHQVTQMGQEVILRCVPISNHLYFYWYRQILGQKVEFLVSFYNNEISEKSEIFDDQFSVERPDGSNFTLKIRSTKLEDSAMYFCASRAGAPNTGELFFGEGSRLTVL.

V gene TRBV5-4 combines with J gene TRBJ1-2; a possible D gene is TRBD1 (6 bases). The V gene's germline CDR1 is SGHNT and CDR2 YYREEE (reference sequence). The length of the CDR3 is 15 residues. Deletions cut 0 bases from V and 8 bases from J, with 17 bases between. CDR3 sequence: CASSLEGTTARGYTF. The CDR3 bases are TGTGCCAGCAGCTTGGAAGGGACAACCGCAAGGGGCTACACCTTC.

This clone was counted a few times. The V call is TRBV18, the J call TRBJ2-5; D gene uncertain. The germline V gene encodes CDR1 KGHSH and CDR2 LQKENI. The CDR3 loop spans 14 amino acids. Trimming shortened V by 0 bases and J by 2 bases, and 7 bases separated the two germline ends. The CDR3 loop is CASSPPSIQETQYF. CDR3 bases: TGTGCCAGCTCACCACCGTCTATACAAGAGACCCAGTACTTC.

The V gene is TRBV19, the J gene TRBJ1-2, with a weak D call TRBD1 (6 bases). Germline V CDR1 and CDR2: LNHDA, SQIVND (reference sequence). Trimming stripped 6 bases from V and 8 bases from J, with 13 bases between. CDR3 length equals 12 residues. CDR3 protein: CASRDRLGGYTF. As DNA, the CDR3 is TGTGCCAGTAGGGACAGACTGGGGGGCTACACCTTC.

This clone was observed a few times. V is TRBV19 and J is TRBJ2-3; no reliable D call. The V end was cut by 3 bases, the J end by 2 bases, with 12 bases between. There are 15 residues in the CDR3. The germline V gene encodes CDR1 LNHDA and CDR2 SQIVND (reference sequence). The chain's CDR3 is CASSIRGESTDTQYF. The CDR3 DNA follows: TGTGCCAGTAGTATCCGAGGAGAATCCACAGATACGCAGTATTTT.

This clone was counted between two and nine times. The chain is built from TRBV13 and TRBJ2-6, with 9 positions matching TRBD1. V gave up 5 bases and J gave up 4 bases; unmatched junction bases: 9. The germline V gene encodes CDR1 PRHDT and CDR2 FYEKMQ (reference sequence). CDR3 length: 17 amino acids. The CDR3 spells CASSRDRDSPGANVLTF. Here the CDR3 DNA reads TGTGCCAGCAGCAGGGACAGGGATTCCCCCGGGGCCAACGTCCTGACTTTC.

The rearrangement links TRBV6-5 to TRBJ1-3; D is possibly TRBD1 (6 bases). The CDR3 has 14 amino acids. Germline lookup yields CDR1 MNHEY and CDR2 SVGAGI. The V gene lost 6 bases and the J gene lost 3 bases, with 12 bases spanning the gap. CDR3 protein: CASSPTGSGNTIYF. As DNA, the CDR3 is TGTGCCAGCAGCCCCACAGGGAGTGGAAACACCATATATTTT.

The J gene is TRBJ1-5, the V gene TRBV19; TRBD1 matches at 11 bases. The CDR3 has 15 residues. Trimming cost V 6 bases and J 1 base; bases outside gene matches: 2. Per the germline V gene, CDR1 is LNHDA and CDR2 is SQIVND (reference sequence). CDR3 nucleotide sequence: TGTGCCAGTAGCGGGACAGGGGGAAGCAATCAGCCCCAGCATTTT. This sequence encodes CASSGTGGSNQPQHF.

This clone was seen only a few times. V is TRBV7-9 and J is TRBJ2-2; D may correspond to TRBD1 or TRBD2 (5 bases each). V lost 3 bases, J lost 4 bases, and 12 bases lay in between. Germline-derived CDR1 and CDR2 are SEHNR and FQNEAQ (reference sequence). The CDR3 loop spans 15 amino acids. The CDR3 sequence: CASSLRVGGTGELFF. CDR3 nucleotide sequence: TGTGCCAGCAGCTTGCGGGTTGGGGGCACCGGGGAGCTGTTTTTT.

The chain carries TRBV7-2 and TRBJ1-2; D remains ambiguous. V dropped 1 base and J dropped 4 bases, with 13 bases sitting between them. Germline values: CDR1 SGHTA, CDR2 FQGNSA. The CDR3 loop spans 15 amino acids. CDR3 DNA sequence: TGTGCCAGCAGCTTAGATCATGGACGGACCTATGGCTACACCTTC. Translating it yields CASSLDHGRTYGYTF.

The chain links TRBV19 to TRBJ1-1; 11 bases agree with TRBD1. Germline V gives CDR1 LNHDA, CDR2 SQIVND (reference sequence). The CDR3 is 15 amino acids. Germline trimming cut 7 bases from V and 2 bases from J; bases unmatched to any gene: 6. CDR3 in DNA: TGTGCCAGTACCGGACAGGGGGCGCGAAACACTGAAGCTTTCTTT. This translates into CASTGQGARNTEAFF.